This T cell receptor beta chain comes out of a study of CD8 T cells in ankylosing spondylitis. The study's findings and limits: Earlier literature documents some of the motif variants in reactive arthritis synovial fluid and blood.

With molecular barcodes, quantitative 5'-RACE was used to make the TCR beta libraries. MiXCR, run by TCRdb on the 5' RACE reads, gives a single entry per CDR3 protein. The sample includes a few hundred thousand distinct CDR3 sequences, approximately 20% seen only once; the top ten take under 40%. On this clonotype: What it binds is not known.

The CDR3 runs to 14 residues. V shed 7 bases and J shed 0 bases, with 10 bases lying between them. The chain has TRBV12-3 or TRBV12-4 and TRBJ2-1; unclear D gene. The sequenced sample consisted of blood, either unsorted or a sorted T cell fraction (not recorded which). This TCR was sampled from a male donor with ankylosing spondylitis or in good health (not recorded which). The CDR3 coding sequence is TGTGCCAGCACCTTACTTGACTCCTACAATGAGCAGTTCTTC. It is translated as CASTLLDSYNEQFF.